The following is a TCR beta chain sequence with its context. Its antigen is not identified. This sample was included in a study of PD-1 blockade in mismatch repair-deficient tumors. Measured with immunoSEQ multiplex PCR; TCRdb has only the in-frame clones, and not every one. The sample comprises tens of thousands of clones, roughly 75% of which are singletons, and 2.5% to 4% rests with the top ten. General observations from the study: Tumor-resident clones, often absent from pretreatment blood, expanded after pembrolizumab and then contracted.

The germline gives CDR1 LNHDA, CDR2 SQIVND (reference sequence). The CDR3 runs to 14 residues. Trimming removed 6 bases from V and 1 base from J, with 12 bases in between. Three pembrolizumab responders had their TCRs sequenced. Material: peripheral blood, obtained 4 weeks after starting pembrolizumab. The clonotype was recovered from an adult with mismatch repair-deficient cancer. This chain joins TRBV19 and TRBJ1-1; perhaps TRBD1 as D (5 bases). The DNA of the CDR3 is TGTGCCAGTAGATACGGGACGGCGAACACTGAAGCTTTCTTT. Amino acids: CASRYGTANTEAFF.